Listed below are T cell receptor beta chains from one sample, sequenced in a study of OX40 agonist ivuxolimab in advanced cancers. Data came from immunoSEQ multiplex PCR; TCRdb stores just in-frame clones and leaves some out. This table has 76,000 or so clones, 75% to 85% appearing once. This specimen was CD4+ or CD8+ T cells sorted from blood, taken in a trial of the OX40 agonist ivuxolimab. All receptors come from an adult with an advanced solid tumor such as melanoma, head and neck, liver or kidney cancer. The CDR3 runs from the conserved cysteine through the conserved F or W. The order of the fields is J gene, D gene, clone size, V gene, CDR3 length, CDR3 protein, CDR3 DNA. A D gene is named only where the DNA matches it firmly. Clone size is stated in some rows and not others, as once, few, many or a class when expanded.

TRBJ1-1	TRBD1	-	TRBV4-1	15	CASTGTGGAYTEAFF	TGCGCCAGCACCGGGACAGGGGGCGCGTACACTGAAGCTTTCTTT
TRBJ2-2	TRBD1	-	TRBV19	14	CASRTGQGIGELFF	TGTGCCAGTAGAACCGGACAGGGGATCGGGGAGCTGTTTTTT
TRBJ2-7	-	-	TRBV5-4	13	CASSRETSYEQYF	TGTGCCAGCAGCAGGGAGACCTCCTACGAGCAGTACTTC
TRBJ1-1	-	-	TRBV11-2	11	CASSSLDEAFF	TGTGCCAGCAGCTCCCTCGATGAAGCTTTCTTT
TRBJ1-5	-	-	TRBV10-3	12	CAISGGDQPQHF	TGTGCCATCAGTGGCGGTGATCAGCCCCAGCATTTT
TRBJ1-2	-	few	TRBV5-1	13	CASSSQGNYGYTF	TGCGCCAGCAGCTCACAGGGTAACTATGGCTACACCTTC
TRBJ2-3	TRBD2	-	TRBV7-2	12	CASSLSGSTQYF	TGTGCCAGCAGCCTTAGCGGGAGTACGCAGTATTTT
TRBJ2-2	-	-	TRBV2	15	CASKGGQGGTGELFF	TGTGCCAGCAAGGGGGGCCAGGGGGGGACCGGGGAGCTGTTTTTT
TRBJ2-2	TRBD2	-	TRBV5-1	21	CASSPSPSGGTSKTNTGELFF	TGCGCCAGCAGCCCCTCCCCGAGCGGGGGGACCTCTAAAACGAACACCGGGGAGCTGTTTTTT
TRBJ1-2	-	-	TRBV10-3	14	CAIRPTGGPYGYTF	TGTGCCATCAGACCGACCGGCGGCCCCTATGGCTACACCTTC
TRBJ2-3	TRBD1	-	TRBV6-1	14	CASLLGQGTDTQYF	TGTGCCAGCCTACTCGGACAGGGCACAGATACGCAGTATTTT
TRBJ2-5	TRBD1	-	TRBV7-9	15	CASSLALGQRETQYF	TGTGCCAGCAGCTTAGCACTGGGACAGAGAGAGACCCAGTACTTC
TRBJ2-1	TRBD2	-	TRBV11-2	19	CASSLATYLAGGTYNEQFF	TGTGCCAGCAGCTTAGCTACCTACTTAGCGGGGGGCACCTACAATGAGCAGTTCTTC
TRBJ2-1	TRBD1	-	TRBV2	12	CASTGQANEQFF	TGTGCCAGCACAGGACAGGCCAATGAGCAGTTCTTC
TRBJ1-6	-	-	TRBV7-3	15	CASSKGQSRNSPLHF	TGTGCCAGCAGCAAAGGTCAGAGTAGGAATTCACCCCTCCACTTT
TRBJ2-7	-	-	TRBV28	14	CASSLRDGNYEQYF	TGTGCCAGCAGTCTCCGGGACGGCAACTACGAGCAGTACTTC
TRBJ1-2	-	-	TRBV14	15	CASSQFAVQGRGYTF	TGTGCCAGCAGCCAATTTGCCGTCCAGGGGAGAGGCTACACCTTC
TRBJ1-6	-	-	TRBV11-2	15	CASSLGRGRDSPLHF	TGTGCCAGCAGCTTAGGACGGGGGCGGGATTCACCCCTCCACTTT
TRBJ2-7	TRBD2	once	TRBV7-2	16	CASSPQTSGGASEQYF	TGTGCCAGCAGCCCGCAGACTAGCGGGGGGGCGAGCGAGCAGTACTTC
TRBJ1-4	-	-	TRBV5-1	15	CASSVGTSLNEKLFF	TGCGCCAGCAGCGTTGGGACCAGTCTTAATGAAAAACTGTTTTTT
TRBJ1-3	TRBD1	-	TRBV6-5	14	CASRPPGQGDTIYF	TGTGCCAGCAGACCCCCGGGACAGGGAGACACCATATATTTT
TRBJ1-3	-	-	TRBV7-2	14	CASSSMGGGNTIYF	TGTGCCAGCAGCTCAATGGGGGGAGGAAACACCATATATTTT
TRBJ1-4	-	-	TRBV11-2	13	CASSLASYEKLFF	TGTGCCAGCAGCTTAGCATCATATGAAAAACTGTTTTTT
TRBJ1-5	TRBD1	-	TRBV4-1	16	CASSQRPDREPGPQHF	TGCGCCAGCAGCCAACGTCCGGACAGGGAACCTGGACCCCAGCATTTT
TRBJ2-7	-	-	TRBV27	12	CASSFRSGEQYF	TGTGCCAGCAGTTTCCGGTCGGGCGAGCAGTACTTC
TRBJ1-3	TRBD1	-	TRBV29-1	15	CSVRLRTGAINTIYF	TGCAGCGTGCGTCTTCGGACAGGGGCCATCAACACCATATATTTT
TRBJ2-1	-	-	TRBV2	15	CASRNVGGGPNEQFF	TGTGCCAGCAGGAACGTGGGGGGGGGCCCCAATGAGCAGTTCTTC
TRBJ2-2	-	once	TRBV6-1	13	CASSLRGIGELFF	TGTGCCAGCAGTCTCCGGGGAATCGGGGAGCTGTTTTTT
TRBJ2-5	-	-	TRBV5-6	13	CASSRDTQETQYF	TGTGCCAGCAGCAGGGACACCCAAGAGACCCAGTACTTC
TRBJ2-7	TRBD1	-	TRBV5-1	15	CASSRDTGGHYEQYF	TGCGCCAGCAGCCGTGATACAGGGGGTCACTACGAGCAGTACTTC
TRBJ2-5	-	-	TRBV5-8	14	CASSLGFGQETQYF	TGTGCCAGCAGCTTGGGCTTCGGGCAAGAGACCCAGTACTTC
TRBJ2-7	TRBD1	-	TRBV7-3	15	CASSFLPQGYSEQYF	TGTGCCAGCAGCTTTCTCCCACAGGGGTACAGCGAGCAGTACTTC
TRBJ1-5	-	-	TRBV11-2	13	CASSSRRDQPQHF	TGTGCCAGCAGCTCTAGACGGGATCAGCCCCAGCATTTT
TRBJ2-7	-	-	TRBV21-1	13	CAARSGKTYEQYF	TGTGCCGCCCGGTCGGGAAAAACCTACGAGCAGTACTTC
TRBJ1-2	-	-	TRBV6-5	14	CASRSQGKGYGYTF	TGTGCCAGCAGATCGCAGGGGAAAGGCTATGGCTACACCTTC
TRBJ2-1	TRBD1	-	TRBV7-8	17	CASSLNALGQPYNEQFF	TGTGCCAGCAGCTTAAATGCGTTGGGACAGCCCTACAATGAGCAGTTCTTC
TRBJ2-7	-	-	TRBV6-1	14	CASSQLGEGYEQYF	TGTGCCAGCAGCCAACTGGGTGAGGGGTACGAGCAGTACTTC
TRBJ2-3	TRBD1	few	TRBV2	16	CASSVWSGQGVGTQYF	TGTGCCAGCAGTGTGTGGTCTGGACAGGGCGTGGGTACGCAGTATTTT
TRBJ1-5	TRBD1	-	TRBV5-4	13	CASSPDRDQPQHF	TGTGCCAGCAGCCCGGACAGGGATCAGCCCCAGCATTTT
TRBJ1-6	TRBD1	-	TRBV12-5	17	CASGLFPGTGFNSPLHF	TGTGCTAGTGGTTTGTTTCCCGGGACAGGGTTTAATTCACCCCTCCACTTT
TRBJ2-7	-	-	TRBV28	16	CASSWVRRGSSYEQYF	TGTGCCAGCAGTTGGGTGAGGAGGGGTAGCTCCTACGAGCAGTACTTC
TRBJ1-3	-	-	TRBV18	15	CASSPPGRALNTIYF	TGTGCCAGCTCACCACCGGGCAGGGCCTTAAACACCATATATTTT
TRBJ1-1	TRBD1	-	TRBV11-3	14	CASSFSQGAPEAFF	TGTGCCAGCAGCTTTTCGCAGGGGGCCCCTGAAGCTTTCTTT